Presented here are 20 T cell receptor beta chains from one specimen sequenced in a study of spatial heterogeneity in lung cancer. Time point indicated: blood at routine non-recurrence follow-up after resection. From the 5' RACE reads, TCRdb called clonotypes with MiXCR, one entry per CDR3 protein. The sample contains 50,000 or so distinct CDR3 sequences, around 11% of which appear only once. The sequences come from PBMCs, collected at follow-up. All receptors come from a male donor with early-stage non-small cell lung cancer.

The table lists this clonotype with a few counts. The V and J genes are TRBV7-9 and TRBJ1-5; no definite D call. The CDR3 spans 13 residues. Trimming removed 8 bases at V and 0 bases at J, with 8 bases between. In germline, CDR1 is SEHNR, CDR2 FQNEAQ (reference sequence). The CDR3 protein is CASGGYSNQPQHF. The CDR3 coding sequence is TGTGCCAGCGGAGGTTATAGCAATCAGCCCCAGCATTTT.

About this clonotype itself: This could be a read error, since a much larger clone is one nucleotide away. The CDR3 protein is CASKGGGSNQSQHF. The CDR3 bases are TGTGCCAGCAAAGGCGGGGGTAGCAATCAGTCCCAGCATTTT. This chain connects TRBV28 to TRBJ1-5; D may be TRBD1 (5 bases). This CDR3 has 14 amino acids. Per germline, CDR1 MDHEN and CDR2 SYDVKM.

This clonotype was seen only a few times. V is TRBV12-3 or TRBV12-4 and J is TRBJ2-3; D possibly corresponds to TRBD2 (6 bases). Trimming cost V 6 bases and J 3 bases, with 19 bases left between them. CDR3 size: 16 residues. CDR3: CASRPRLDTGTDTQYF. The CDR3 DNA reads TGTGCCAGCAGGCCAAGACTAGACACGGGGACAGATACGCAGTATTTT.

This clonotype was seen many times. The rearrangement uses TRBV7-8 and TRBJ2-3, with a tentative D call TRBD2 (5 bases). Trimming removed 0 bases from V and 6 bases from J, with 7 bases in between. The CDR3 is 13 amino acids. The germline V gene has CDR1 SGHVS and CDR2 FQNEAQ. CDR3 amino acids: CASSLAWTDTQYF. DNA for the CDR3: TGTGCCAGCAGCTTAGCCTGGACTGATACGCAGTATTTT. Variable domain in full (rest from reference TRBV7-8 and TRBJ2-3): GAGVSQSPRYKVAKRGQDVALRCDPISGHVSLFWYQQALGQGPEFLTYFQNEAQLDKSGLPSDRFFAERPEGSVSTLKIQRTQQEDSAVYLCASSLAWTDTQYFGPGTRLTVL.

The chain combines TRBV5-4 with TRBJ1-2; D gene uncertain. Germline loops: CDR1 SGHNT, CDR2 YYREEE (reference sequence). The CDR3 loop spans 13 amino acids. The V end lost 1 base, the J end lost 8 bases, and 12 bases lay between the germline ends. The CDR3 sequence is CASSLPGLGGYTF. The CDR3 nucleotides are TGTGCCAGCAGCTTGCCAGGTCTTGGGGGCTACACCTTC. Variable domain in full (rest from reference TRBV5-4 and TRBJ1-2): ETGVTQSPTHLIKTRGQQVTLRCSSQSGHNTVSWYQQALGQGPQFIFQYYREEENGRGNFPPRFSGLQFPNYSSELNVNALELDDSALYLCASSLPGLGGYTFGSGTRLTVV.

Only a few counts were recorded for this clonotype. The chain links TRBV6-1 to TRBJ2-1, with a weak D call TRBD2 (6 bases). CDR3 length: 14 amino acids. CDR1 is MNHNS, CDR2 SASEGT, per germline. The ends were cut back, 8 bases at V and 4 bases at J, with 15 bases in the middle. The CDR3 nucleotides read TGTGCCAGCGTTTTAGCGGACCCTTACAATGAGCAGTTCTTC. Its translation: CASVLADPYNEQFF.

This clonotype appeared many times. CDR3 nucleotide sequence: TGTGCCAGCAGCCAAGCCTCGCAGGGAGGTGGCTACACCTTC. As protein: CASSQASQGGGYTF. The chain employs TRBV3-1 and TRBJ1-2; the D gene is possibly TRBD1 (5 bases). The CDR3 extends over 14 amino acids. V was pared by 1 base and J by 7 bases, with 13 bases between. Germline V gene sequence: CDR1 LGHDT, CDR2 YNNKEL (reference sequence).

The table lists this clonotype with many counts. The rearrangement links TRBV11-3 to TRBJ2-1; D is undetermined. Trimming cost V 2 bases and J 0 bases, with 2 bases left between them. This CDR3 spans 13 amino acids. Germline values: CDR1 SGHNT, CDR2 YENEEA. The CDR3 reads CASSLSSYNEQFF. The DNA for the CDR3 is TGTGCCAGCAGCTTATCCTCCTACAATGAGCAGTTCTTC.

Ten or more counts support this clonotype. The chain employs TRBV10-3 and TRBJ1-6; the match to TRBD1 covers 10 bases. Germline-derived CDR1 and CDR2 are ENHRY and SYGVKD. This CDR3 is 14 amino acids long. V lost 7 bases, J lost 9 bases, and 6 bases stayed unmatched. The CDR3 DNA sequence: TGTGCCATCAAAGGACAGGGGGAAAGTTCACCCCTCCACTTT. Its translation: CAIKGQGESSPLHF.

Many counts were recorded for this clonotype. The V gene is TRBV24-1, the J gene TRBJ2-3; D not resolved. CDR3 length equals 15 residues. Trimming cost V 5 bases and J 1 base, with 12 bases left between them. Looked up from germline, CDR1 is KGHDR and CDR2 is SFDVKD. The DNA for the CDR3 is TGTGCCACCAGTGCGGCCGCGACGGGCACAGATACGCAGTATTTT. It yields the protein CATSAAATGTDTQYF.

There are many counts of this clonotype. The genes are TRBV10-3 and TRBJ2-7; tentative D call: TRBD1 (6 bases). V lost 4 bases and J lost 0, with 19 bases in between. The CDR3 consists of 17 residues. Germline CDR1 is ENHRY and CDR2 is SYGVKD. CDR3 region: CAISGTEPYSSSYEQYF. DNA of the CDR3: TGTGCCATCAGTGGGACAGAGCCTTACTCCAGCTCCTACGAGCAGTACTTC.

This clonotype was picked up many times. The V and J genes are TRBV30 and TRBJ1-4, with TRBD1 as a possible D gene (5 bases). CDR3 length: 13 residues. CDR1 is GTSNPN, CDR2 SVGIG, per germline (reference sequence). V was pared by 4 bases and J by 7 bases, with 13 bases between. The CDR3 protein is CAWNTGTAEKLFF. DNA for the CDR3: TGTGCCTGGAATACCGGGACTGCTGAAAAACTGTTTTTT. Full variable domain (outside the CDR3, taken from reference TRBV30 and TRBJ1-4): SQTIHQWPATLVQPVGSPLSLECTVEGTSNPNLYWYRQAAGRGLQLLFYSVGIGQISSEVPQNLSASRPQDRQFILSSKKLLLSDSGFYLCAWNTGTAEKLFFGSGTQLSVL.

The chain couples TRBV7-8 to TRBJ2-2, with D perhaps TRBD1 (5 bases). The CDR3 consists of 14 residues. Trimming shortened V by 3 bases and J by 3 bases, and 8 bases separated the two germline ends. Looked up from germline, CDR1 is SGHVS and CDR2 is FQNEAQ. CDR3 DNA sequence: TGTGCCAGCAGCTTCTCGACAGACACCGGGGAGCTGTTTTTT. Protein sequence: CASSFSTDTGELFF.

This clonotype has a count of ten or more. The V and J genes are TRBV7-2 and TRBJ1-1; no clear D gene. Germline CDR1 reads SGHTA; CDR2 reads FQGNSA. Trimming removed 4 bases from V and 9 bases from J, with 15 bases in between. The CDR3 length is 13 residues. CDR3 coding DNA: TGTGCCAGCAGCTCCAGCCGAAACAGTCAAGCTTTCTTT. Translating gives CASSSSRNSQAFF.

The CDR3 DNA follows: TGTGCCAGCTCACCACCGAGTACGGGAACAGATACGCAGTATTTT. Translating it yields CASSPPSTGTDTQYF. This chain links TRBV18 with TRBJ2-3; D is possibly TRBD2 (5 bases). There are 15 residues in the CDR3. Trimming took off 0 bases at V and 3 bases at J, with 10 bases between the two ends. CDR1 and CDR2 from the germline V gene are KGHSH and LQKENI. Complete variable domain (other parts from reference TRBV18 and TRBJ2-3): NAGVMQNPRHLVRRRGQEARLRCSPMKGHSHVYWYRQLPEEGLKFMVYLQKENIIDESGMPKERFSAEFPKEGPSILRIQQVVRGDSAAYFCASSPPSTGTDTQYFGPGTRLTVL.

The table lists this clonotype with many counts. The rearrangement uses TRBV29-1 and TRBJ2-7, with 15 bases lining up with TRBD2. The CDR3 sequence is 15 residues long. V trimming: 1 base; J trimming: 7 bases; junction bases outside the gene matches: 5. Per germline, CDR1 SQVTM and CDR2 ANQGSEA. The CDR3 loop is CSVEGTSGRVEEQYF. The CDR3 nucleotides are TGCAGCGTTGAAGGGACTAGCGGGAGGGTGGAAGAGCAGTACTTC.

This chain connects TRBV11-2 to TRBJ2-7; 9 nucleotides line up with TRBD1. The V segment lost 7 bases and the J segment 5 bases; nucleotides outside the gene matches: 6. Germline V gene sequence: CDR1 SGHAT, CDR2 FQNNGV. The CDR3 is made up of 13 amino acids. This CDR3 is CASKGQGFDEQYF. For the CDR3, the DNA is TGTGCCAGCAAGGGACAGGGATTCGACGAGCAGTACTTC. The full variable domain, completed using reference TRBV11-2 and TRBJ2-7, is EAGVAQSPRYKIIEKRQSVAFWCNPISGHATLYWYQQILGQGPKLLIQFQNNGVVDDSQLPKDRFSAERLKGVDSTLKIQPAKLEDSAVYLCASKGQGFDEQYFGPGTRLTVT.

This clonotype was detected many times. The CDR3 reads CASSPRQGELYEQYF. The CDR3 DNA is TGTGCCAGCAGTCCCCGACAGGGTGAGTTGTACGAGCAGTACTTC. The rearrangement joins TRBV12-3 or TRBV12-4 to TRBJ2-7; TRBD1 agrees at 7 bases. After removal of 5 bases from V and 4 bases from J, the junction contained 11 bases not matched to a gene. The CDR3 extends over 15 amino acids.

This clonotype has a handful of counts. The rearrangement joins TRBV13 to TRBJ2-5, with D unresolved. The CDR3 consists of 14 residues. The V end lost 0 bases, the J end lost 4 bases, and 9 bases lay between the germline ends. Germline CDR1 PRHDT, CDR2 FYEKMQ (reference sequence). CDR3 residues: CASSLGPTRETQYF. The DNA for the CDR3 is TGTGCCAGCAGCTTAGGACCGACGCGAGAGACCCAGTACTTC.

This clonotype was detected a few times. V usage is TRBV12-3 or TRBV12-4 and J usage is TRBJ1-1; D call uncertain. CDR3 length equals 13 residues. With 1 base removed from V and 9 bases from J, the gap between germline ends came to 12 bases. CDR3 DNA sequence: TGTGCCAGCAGTTTAGGGGGTGCGCTGAAAGCTTTCTTT. Protein product: CASSLGGALKAFF.